The 9 T cell receptor beta chains listed next were all sequenced from one sample in a study of low-dose radiotherapy and immunotherapy resistance in tumors. Time point described: after trial treatment. Documented treatment: LDRT plus nivolumab, ipilimumab, low-dose cyclophosphamide and aspirin (RACIN trial). Primers targeting TRAV and TRBV primed first-strand cDNA, covering alpha and beta chains. Amplification, which lasted about 20 PCR cycles, used a constant-region primer and V-primer adapter to amplify TCRs. TCRdb re-called the reads through MiXCR, storing one row per CDR3 protein. The sample contains under 90,000 distinct CDR3 sequences, less than 20% of which appear only once. This sample comprised PBMCs, obtained after low-dose radiotherapy plus immunotherapy. Receptors were obtained from a male donor with prostate cancer.

This clonotype was detected ten times or more. This chain uses TRBV12-3 or TRBV12-4 with TRBJ2-1; 7 bases agree with TRBD1. The CDR3 has 15 residues. J gave up 4 bases and V 5 bases, and 8 bases lay outside the gene matches. CDR3 DNA: TGTGCCAGCAGTGGCCGACAGGGCTCGTACAATGAGCAGTTCTTC. It yields the protein CASSGRQGSYNEQFF.

This clonotype was detected ten times or more. The CDR3 coding sequence is TGCGCCAGCAGCTCTCTCCAGGGGTTGTCAGAGACCCAGTACTTC. Encoded protein: CASSSLQGLSETQYF. V is TRBV5-1 and J is TRBJ2-5; perhaps TRBD1 as D (6 bases). Germline CDR1 is SGHRS and CDR2 is YFSETQ. This CDR3 is 15 amino acids long. The ends were cut back, 3 bases at V and 4 bases at J, with 16 bases in the middle. Together with reference TRBV5-1 and TRBJ2-5, the CDR3 gives the full variable domain: KAGVTQTPRYLIKTRGQQVTLSCSPISGHRSVSWYQQTPGQGLQFLFEYFSETQRNKGNFPGRFSGRQFSNSRSEMNVSTLELGDSALYLCASSSLQGLSETQYFGPGTRLLVL.

This clonotype was seen at least ten times. The CDR3 reads CASSTPTSGPHNEQFF. In DNA form, the CDR3 reads TGTGCCAGTAGTACCCCGACTAGCGGACCTCACAATGAGCAGTTCTTC. The rearrangement joins TRBV19 to TRBJ2-1; the match to TRBD2 covers 9 bases. This CDR3 has 16 residues. The V segment lost 4 bases and the J segment 5 bases; nucleotides outside the gene matches: 9. Germline assignment: CDR1 LNHDA and CDR2 SQIVND (reference sequence). The full variable domain, with the rest looked up from reference TRBV19 and TRBJ2-1, is DGGITQSPKYLFRKEGQNVTLSCEQNLNHDAMYWYRQDPGQGLRLIYYSQIVNDFQKGDIAEGYSVSREKKESFPLTVTSAQKNPTAFYLCASSTPTSGPHNEQFFGPGTRLTVL.

At least ten counts were recorded for this clonotype. V usage is TRBV7-9 and J usage is TRBJ1-2; TRBD1 aligns across 10 bases. Per germline, CDR1 SEHNR and CDR2 FQNEAQ (reference sequence). V trimming: 4 bases; J trimming: 2 bases; junction bases outside the gene matches: 4. This CDR3 is 15 amino acids long. The CDR3 sequence is CASSSGGQGNYGYTF. CDR3 nucleotides: TGTGCCAGCAGCTCAGGGGGACAGGGGAACTATGGCTACACCTTC. Together with reference TRBV7-9 and TRBJ1-2, the CDR3 gives the full variable domain: DTGVSQNPRHKITKRGQNVTFRCDPISEHNRLYWYRQTLGQGPEFLTYFQNEAQLEKSRLLSDRFSAERPKGSFSTLEIQRTEQGDSAMYLCASSSGGQGNYGYTFGSGTRLTVV.

The CDR3 DNA sequence: TGTGCCAGCAGCGCCGGGGGGGGACTAGCGGAGACCAATGAGCAGTTCTTC. This sequence encodes CASSAGGGLAETNEQFF. The chain links TRBV7-9 to TRBJ2-1; 11 nucleotides match TRBD2. CDR1 SEHNR and CDR2 FQNEAQ come from the germline V gene (reference sequence). With 5 bases clipped from V and 6 bases from J, the junction kept 12 bases outside the gene matches. The CDR3 sequence is 17 residues long.

This clonotype was seen repeatedly, ten times or more. The chain combines TRBV29-1 with TRBJ2-1, with TRBD1 matching 7 bases. V dropped 8 bases and J dropped 3; count of bases not matched to a gene: 7. The CDR3 sequence is 13 residues long. Looked up from germline, CDR1 is SQVTM and CDR2 is ANQGSEA. CDR3: CSYDRVDYNEQFF. The CDR3 DNA reads as TGCAGCTACGACAGGGTCGACTACAATGAGCAGTTCTTC.

About this clonotype itself: This likely reflects a read error, since a far larger clone is one base away. The chain employs TRBV13 and TRBJ2-1; D is unresolved. The CDR3 consists of 13 residues. The germline gives CDR1 PRHDT, CDR2 FYEKMQ (reference sequence). Between the trimmed V and J ends, which lost 5 bases and 10 bases, there was a span of 15 bases. The CDR3 spells CASSPPNSYEQFF. The DNA of the CDR3 is TGTGCCAGCAGCCCACCCAACTCCTACGAGCAGTTCTTC.

Notes on this clonotype: A read error is the likely source, as a far larger clone sits one nucleotide away. This rearrangement joins TRBV27 to TRBJ2-7, with D maybe TRBD1 (5 bases). CDR3 length: 19 residues. V dropped 10 bases and J dropped 1 base, with 32 bases sitting between them. CDR1 is MNHEY, CDR2 SMNVEV, per germline (reference sequence). The CDR3 DNA reads as TGTGCCACCGGATCCTTATTCCAGGGATGGGAACCACCTTCCTACGAGCAGTACTTC. This codes for CATGSLFQGWEPPSYEQYF.

Ten or more counts support this clonotype. The chain links TRBV6-5 to TRBJ2-7; the D call may be TRBD1 or TRBD2 (6 bases each). The CDR3 is made up of 16 amino acids. Germline loops: CDR1 MNHEY, CDR2 SVGAGI. Trimming removed 2 bases at V and 2 bases at J, with 16 bases between. CDR3 sequence reads: CASSYKPGAPAYEQYF. The CDR3 nucleotides are TGTGCCAGCAGTTACAAACCGGGGGCGCCCGCCTACGAGCAGTACTTC.